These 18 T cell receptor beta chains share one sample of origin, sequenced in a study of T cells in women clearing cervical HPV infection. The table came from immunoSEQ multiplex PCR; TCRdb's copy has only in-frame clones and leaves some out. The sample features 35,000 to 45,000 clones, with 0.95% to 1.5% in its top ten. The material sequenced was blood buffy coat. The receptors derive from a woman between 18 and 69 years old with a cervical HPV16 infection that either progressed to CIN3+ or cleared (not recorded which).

CDR3 sequence reads: CASSLTSGRRNEQFF. The DNA read from the CDR3 is TGTGCCAGCTCGCTTACTAGCGGGAGACGTAATGAG. The chain links TRBV18 to TRBJ2-1; TRBD2 aligns across 11 bases. The sequence runs out 3 residues before the end of the CDR3; the remainder is reconstructed from the germline J gene. This CDR3 is built from 15 residues. The germline V gene encodes CDR1 KGHSH and CDR2 LQKENI. V dropped 6 bases and J dropped 7; count of bases not matched to a gene: 8.

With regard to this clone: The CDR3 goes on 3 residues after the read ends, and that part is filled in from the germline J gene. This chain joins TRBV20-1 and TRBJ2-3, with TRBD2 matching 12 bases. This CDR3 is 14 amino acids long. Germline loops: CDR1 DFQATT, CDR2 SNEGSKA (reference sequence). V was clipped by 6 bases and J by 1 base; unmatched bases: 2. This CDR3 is CSARTSGGTDTQYF. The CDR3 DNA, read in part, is TGCAGTGCGCGGACTAGCGGGGGCACAGATACG.

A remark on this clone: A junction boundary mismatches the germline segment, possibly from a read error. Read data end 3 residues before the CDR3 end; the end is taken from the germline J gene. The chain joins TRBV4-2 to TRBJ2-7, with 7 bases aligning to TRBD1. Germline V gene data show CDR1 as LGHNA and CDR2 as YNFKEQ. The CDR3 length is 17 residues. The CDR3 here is CASSQDRARGLVYEQYF. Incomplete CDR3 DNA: TGCGCCAGCAGCCAAGATAGGGCCAGGGGGTTGGTCTACGAG.

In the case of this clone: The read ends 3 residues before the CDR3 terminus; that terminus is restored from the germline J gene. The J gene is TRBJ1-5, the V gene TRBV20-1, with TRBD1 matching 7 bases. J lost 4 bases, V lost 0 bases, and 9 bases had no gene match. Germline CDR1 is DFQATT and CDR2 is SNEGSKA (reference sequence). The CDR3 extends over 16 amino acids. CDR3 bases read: TGCAGTGCTAGAGATCAACGACAGGGTGGAAATCAGCCC. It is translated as CSARDQRQGGNQP. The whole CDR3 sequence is CSARDQRQGGNQPQHF.

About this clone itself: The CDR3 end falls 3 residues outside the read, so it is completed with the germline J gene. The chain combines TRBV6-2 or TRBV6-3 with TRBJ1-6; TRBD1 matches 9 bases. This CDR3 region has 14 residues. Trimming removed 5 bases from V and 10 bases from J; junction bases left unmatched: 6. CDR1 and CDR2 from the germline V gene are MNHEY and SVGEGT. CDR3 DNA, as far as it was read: TGTGCCAGCAGTCAAACAGGGGGCGCCTCACCC. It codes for CASSQTGGASP. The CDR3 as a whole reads CASSQTGGASPLHF.

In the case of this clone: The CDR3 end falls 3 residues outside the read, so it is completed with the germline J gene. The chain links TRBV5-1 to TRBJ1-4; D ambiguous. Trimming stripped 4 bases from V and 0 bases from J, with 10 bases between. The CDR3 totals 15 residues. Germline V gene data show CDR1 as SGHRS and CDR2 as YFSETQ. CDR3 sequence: CASSAGSATNEKLFF. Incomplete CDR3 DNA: TGCGCCAGCAGCGCGGGGTCTGCAACTAATGAAAAA.

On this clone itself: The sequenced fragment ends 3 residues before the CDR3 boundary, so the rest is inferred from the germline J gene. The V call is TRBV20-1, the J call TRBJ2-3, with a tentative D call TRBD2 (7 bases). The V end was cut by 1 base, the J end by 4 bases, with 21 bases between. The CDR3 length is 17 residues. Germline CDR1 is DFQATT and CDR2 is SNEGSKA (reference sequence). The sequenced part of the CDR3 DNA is TGCAGTGCTAGAGGATTTTCGGTGGGGGGGCCGCCAGATACG. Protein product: CSARGFSVGGPPDT. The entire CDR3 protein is CSARGFSVGGPPDTQYF.

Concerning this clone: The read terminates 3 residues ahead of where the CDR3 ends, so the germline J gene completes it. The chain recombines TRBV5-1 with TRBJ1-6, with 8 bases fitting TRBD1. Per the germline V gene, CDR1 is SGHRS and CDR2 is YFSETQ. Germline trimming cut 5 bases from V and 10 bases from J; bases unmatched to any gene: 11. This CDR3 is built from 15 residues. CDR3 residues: CASRVSGQGGSPLHF. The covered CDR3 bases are TGCGCCAGCAGGGTATCAGGACAGGGAGGATCACCC.

This chain's CDR3 is CASSFEGSGYTF. The covered CDR3 bases are TGTGCCAGCAGCTTCGAGGGGAGCGGC. The chain uses TRBV11-2 and TRBJ1-2; D possibly corresponds to TRBD1 (5 bases). The observed sequence ends 3 residues before the CDR3 terminus, with the missing tail filled in from the germline J gene. The germline V gene has CDR1 SGHAT and CDR2 FQNNGV. The CDR3 totals 12 residues.

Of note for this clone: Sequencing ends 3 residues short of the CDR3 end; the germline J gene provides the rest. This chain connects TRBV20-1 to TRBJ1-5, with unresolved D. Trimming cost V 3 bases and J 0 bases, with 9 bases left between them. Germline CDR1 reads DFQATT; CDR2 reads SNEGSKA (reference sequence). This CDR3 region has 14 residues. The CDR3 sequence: CSASQHYSNQPQHF. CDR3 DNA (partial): TGCAGTGCTAGCCAGCACTATAGCAATCAGCCC.

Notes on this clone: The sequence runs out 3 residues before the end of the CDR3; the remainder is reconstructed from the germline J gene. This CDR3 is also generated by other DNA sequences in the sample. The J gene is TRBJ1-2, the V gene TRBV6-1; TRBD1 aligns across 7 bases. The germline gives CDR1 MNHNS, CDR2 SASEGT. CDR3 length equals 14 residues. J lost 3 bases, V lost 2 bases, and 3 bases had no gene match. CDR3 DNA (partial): TGTGCCAGCAGTGAAACGCAGGGGGACTATGGC. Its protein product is CASSETQGDYG. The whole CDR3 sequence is CASSETQGDYGYTF.

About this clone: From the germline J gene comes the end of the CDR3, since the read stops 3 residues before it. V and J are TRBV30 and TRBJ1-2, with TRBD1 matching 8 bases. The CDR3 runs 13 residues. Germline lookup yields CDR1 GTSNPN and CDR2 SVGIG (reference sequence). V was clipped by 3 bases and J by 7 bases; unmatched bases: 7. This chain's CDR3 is CAWRGGQGAGYTF. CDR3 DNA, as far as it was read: TGTGCCTGGAGGGGCGGGCAGGGGGCTGGC.

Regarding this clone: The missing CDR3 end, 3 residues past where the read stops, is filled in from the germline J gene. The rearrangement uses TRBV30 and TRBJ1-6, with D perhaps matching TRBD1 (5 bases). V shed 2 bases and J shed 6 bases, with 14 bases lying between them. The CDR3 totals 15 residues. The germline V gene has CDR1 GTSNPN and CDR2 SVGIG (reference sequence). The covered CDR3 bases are TGTGCCTGGAGTCCACTGACAGCCACTAATTCACCC. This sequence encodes CAWSPLTATNSP. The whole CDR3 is CAWSPLTATNSPLHF.

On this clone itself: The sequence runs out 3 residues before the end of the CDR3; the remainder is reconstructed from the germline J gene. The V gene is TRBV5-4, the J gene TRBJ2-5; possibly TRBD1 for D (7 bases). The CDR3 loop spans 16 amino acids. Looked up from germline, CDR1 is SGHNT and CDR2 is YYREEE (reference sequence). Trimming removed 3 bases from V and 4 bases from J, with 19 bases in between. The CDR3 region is CASSWRDLGGGETQYF. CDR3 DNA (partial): TGTGCCAGCAGCTGGAGGGACCTAGGGGGCGGAGAGACC.

The DNA read from the CDR3 is TGTGCCAGCAGCTTCCCAAACGAG. Translating gives CASSFPNE. The entire CDR3 protein reads CASSFPNEQYF. V usage is TRBV11-2 and J usage is TRBJ2-7; D is unclear. Read sequence stops 3 residues before the CDR3 end, and the germline J gene provides the missing end. Germline V gives CDR1 SGHAT, CDR2 FQNNGV. Trimming shortened V by 3 bases and J by 5 bases, and 5 bases separated the two germline ends. The CDR3 covers 11 residues.

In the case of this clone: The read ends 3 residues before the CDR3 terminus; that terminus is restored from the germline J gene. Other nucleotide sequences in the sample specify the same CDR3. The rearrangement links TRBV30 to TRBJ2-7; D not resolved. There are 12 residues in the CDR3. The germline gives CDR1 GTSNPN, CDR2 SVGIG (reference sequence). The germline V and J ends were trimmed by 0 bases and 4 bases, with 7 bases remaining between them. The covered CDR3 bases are TGTGCCTGGAGTGTACAAGGGTACGAG. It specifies CAWSVQGYE. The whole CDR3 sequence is CAWSVQGYEQYF. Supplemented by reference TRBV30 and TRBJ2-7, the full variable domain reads SQTIHQWPATLVQPVGSPLSLECTVEGTSNPNLYWYRQAAGRGLQLLFYSVGIGQISSEVPQNLSASRPQDRQFILSSKKLLLSDSGFYLCAWSVQGYEQYFGPGTRLTVT.

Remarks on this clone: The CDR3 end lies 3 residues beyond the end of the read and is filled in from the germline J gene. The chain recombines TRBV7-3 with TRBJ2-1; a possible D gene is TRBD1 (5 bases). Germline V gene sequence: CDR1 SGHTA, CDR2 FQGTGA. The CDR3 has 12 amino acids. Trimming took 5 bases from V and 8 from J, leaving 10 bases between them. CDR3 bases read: TGTGCCAGCAGCGTCCAGGGTGATGAG. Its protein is CASSVQGDE. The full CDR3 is CASSVQGDEQFF.

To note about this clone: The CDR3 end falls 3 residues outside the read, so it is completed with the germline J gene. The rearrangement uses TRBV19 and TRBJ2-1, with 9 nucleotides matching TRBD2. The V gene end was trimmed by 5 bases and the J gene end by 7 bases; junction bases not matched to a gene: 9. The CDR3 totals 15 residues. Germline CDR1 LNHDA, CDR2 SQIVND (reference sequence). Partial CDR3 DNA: TGTGCCAGTAGTTCTGGGCGGGGGGGCCGGAATGAG. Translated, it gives CASSSGRGGRNE. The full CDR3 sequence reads CASSSGRGGRNEQFF.